The clone carrying this T cell receptor beta chain was recorded a few times. Its antigen is not identified. The use of genomic DNA as template underpinned the TCR beta VDJ and CDR3 profiling. TCRdb passed the reads through MiXCR, listing each CDR3 protein once. Of about 160,000 distinct CDR3 sequences listed, 71% were seen once; the top ten hold approximately 42%. These data originate in a study of CD8+CD57+ T cells in acquired aplastic anemia. Study overall: Roughly 3.2 ug was the average amount of DNA from sorted CD4+ and CD8+ cells.

Only patients with CD8+CD57+ cell expansion on flow cytometry were chosen for sequencing. The patients all had a severe acquired aplastic anemia diagnosis. Study findings and constraints: In common between the patients and the controls were twenty-nine CD8+ CDR3 sequences.

Specimen: sorted CD4+, CD8+, or CD8+CD57+ T cells (not recorded which) from PBMCs. This receptor was identified in a human donor with aplastic anemia.

This chain's CDR3 is CASSELGGRDQETQYF. In DNA form, the CDR3 reads TGTGCCAGCAGTGAATTAGGGGGAAGGGACCAAGAGACCCAGTACTTC. This chain uses TRBV25-1 with TRBJ2-5; D is possibly TRBD1 (6 bases). Germline V gene lookup returns CDR1 MGHDK and CDR2 SYGVNS. Trimming removed 1 base from V and 0 bases from J, with 12 bases in between. The CDR3 loop spans 16 amino acids.